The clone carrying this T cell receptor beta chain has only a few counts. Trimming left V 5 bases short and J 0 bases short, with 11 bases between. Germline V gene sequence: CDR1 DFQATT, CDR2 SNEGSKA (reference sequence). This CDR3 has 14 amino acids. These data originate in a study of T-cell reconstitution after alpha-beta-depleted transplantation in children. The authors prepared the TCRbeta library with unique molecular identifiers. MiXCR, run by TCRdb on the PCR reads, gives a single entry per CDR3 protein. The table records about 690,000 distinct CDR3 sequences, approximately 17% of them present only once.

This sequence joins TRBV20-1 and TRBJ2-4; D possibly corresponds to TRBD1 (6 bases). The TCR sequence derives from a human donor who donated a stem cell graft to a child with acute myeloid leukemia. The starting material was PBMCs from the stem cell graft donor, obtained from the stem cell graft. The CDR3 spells CSARDILAKNIQYF. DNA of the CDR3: TGCAGTGCTCGGGACATTCTAGCCAAAAACATTCAGTACTTC.